One and the same sample provided the 24 T cell receptor beta chains below, sequenced in a study of blood T cell repertoires in COVID-19. Data came from immunoSEQ multiplex PCR; TCRdb stores just in-frame clones and leaves some out. Of roughly 190,000 clones in the sample, around 80% were seen once. Sequencing was performed on peripheral blood. The source of these receptors is a woman aged 70 to 79 with COVID-19, enrolled during active disease.

The CDR3 region is CASSIRQGQETQYF. The CDR3 coding sequence is TGTGCCAGTAGTATTCGACAGGGGCAAGAGACCCAGTACTTC. The chain joins TRBV19 to TRBJ2-5; 8 bases align to TRBD1. Unmatched junction bases numbered 2, after V lost 3 bases and J lost 2 bases. Germline V lookup: CDR1 LNHDA, CDR2 SQIVND (reference sequence). CDR3 length equals 14 residues.

The genes are TRBV5-8 and TRBJ2-4; 9 nucleotides agree with TRBD1. The CDR3 spans 14 residues. V was clipped by 4 bases and J by 6 bases; unmatched bases: 5. Germline CDR1 and CDR2: SGHTS and YDEGEE. The CDR3 spells CASSPGQGGNIQYF. DNA for the CDR3: TGTGCCAGCAGCCCGGGACAGGGAGGAAACATTCAGTACTTC.

V usage is TRBV4-1 and J usage is TRBJ2-3; 7 positions match TRBD2. Trimming cost V 2 bases and J 2 bases; bases outside gene matches: 10. CDR1 and CDR2 from the germline V gene are MGHRA and YSYEKL. The CDR3 is 17 residues long. DNA of the CDR3: TGCGCCAGCAGCCAATTAATTAGGGCGGGAGTCACAGATACGCAGTATTTT. Translated: CASSQLIRAGVTDTQYF.

CDR3 bases: TGTGCCAGCAGTCCCGAAGACAGGGAAGGTGGCTACACCTTC. Encoded protein: CASSPEDREGGYTF. The chain is built from TRBV9 and TRBJ1-2; 7 positions match TRBD1. The CDR3 extends over 14 amino acids. J gave up 7 bases and V 5 bases, and 11 bases lay outside the gene matches. Germline V CDR1 and CDR2: SGDLS, YYNGEE.

J is TRBJ1-1 and V is TRBV7-9; a possible D gene is TRBD1 (5 bases). The germline V and J ends were trimmed by 1 base and 6 bases, with 9 bases remaining between them. This CDR3 is built from 13 residues. Germline-derived CDR1 and CDR2 are SEHNR and FQNEAQ (reference sequence). The CDR3 sequence is CASSLDQGAEAFF. The CDR3 DNA follows: TGTGCCAGCAGCTTAGACCAAGGGGCTGAAGCTTTCTTT.

V usage is TRBV10-3 and J usage is TRBJ2-3; possibly TRBD1 for D (7 bases). V was trimmed by 3 bases and J by 3 bases, leaving 16 bases between them. CDR3 length: 16 amino acids. CDR1 ENHRY and CDR2 SYGVKD come from the germline V gene. CDR3 in DNA: TGTGCCATCAGTGAAGGAGGGGGCGCCTGGACAGATACGCAGTATTTT. Translating gives CAISEGGGAWTDTQYF.

The V gene is TRBV28, the J gene TRBJ2-1; the match to TRBD2 covers 11 bases. The CDR3 consists of 14 residues. CDR1 MDHEN and CDR2 SYDVKM come from the germline V gene. Trimming took 6 bases from V and 8 from J; bases not matched to a gene: 6. CDR3 in amino acids: CASRTSGNFHEQFF. CDR3 in DNA: TGTGCCAGCAGGACTAGCGGGAATTTCCATGAGCAGTTCTTC.

V and J are TRBV7-8 and TRBJ2-1; TRBD2 aligns across 7 bases. V gave up 1 base and J gave up 7 bases; unmatched junction bases: 4. This CDR3 has 14 residues. CDR1 SGHVS and CDR2 FQNEAQ come from the germline V gene. CDR3 amino acids: CASSLVLATNEQFF. Here the CDR3 DNA reads TGTGCCAGCAGCTTAGTACTAGCGACTAATGAGCAGTTCTTC.

The chain carries TRBV2 and TRBJ1-4; tentatively, D is TRBD1 (6 bases). V was cut by 5 bases and J by 4 bases, with 11 bases left in between. Germline loops: CDR1 SNHLY, CDR2 FYNNEI. This CDR3 region has 14 residues. The CDR3, as DNA: TGTGCCAGCAGTCCGGGACAAATTAATGAAAAACTGTTTTTT. Translated: CASSPGQINEKLFF.

The chain combines TRBV7-8 with TRBJ1-4; D gene uncertain. This CDR3 is 15 amino acids long. Trimming stripped 6 bases from V and 5 bases from J, with 16 bases between. Germline CDR1 SGHVS, CDR2 FQNEAQ. The CDR3 is CASSPFRGTNEKLFF. The DNA for the CDR3 is TGTGCCAGCAGTCCTTTTCGGGGAACAAATGAAAAACTGTTTTTT.

The CDR3 coding sequence is TGTGCCAGCACCCCAGAGGGCCTACAAGAGACCCAGTACTTC. Protein sequence: CASTPEGLQETQYF. This chain joins TRBV6-5 and TRBJ2-5, with a tentative D call TRBD2 (5 bases). Per germline, CDR1 MNHEY and CDR2 SVGAGI. CDR3 length equals 14 residues. Trimming left V 7 bases short and J 2 bases short, with 14 bases between.

The V and J genes are TRBV10-2 and TRBJ1-1, with D possibly matching TRBD1 (5 bases). CDR1 and CDR2 from the germline V gene are WSHSY and SAAADI. The CDR3 is 14 residues long. The V end was cut by 6 bases, the J end by 0 bases, with 11 bases between. CDR3 residues: CASRAQTVNTEAFF. CDR3 DNA: TGCGCCAGCAGAGCCCAGACAGTGAACACTGAAGCTTTCTTT.

V and J are TRBV10-3 and TRBJ2-5, with 9 bases identical to TRBD1. With 0 bases clipped from V and 5 bases from J, the junction kept 7 bases outside the gene matches. The CDR3 sequence is 16 residues long. Germline CDR1 and CDR2: ENHRY and SYGVKD. CDR3 DNA sequence: TGTGCCATCAGTGAGTCCACTTCCGGGACAGGGGAGACCCAGTACTTC. It translates to CAISESTSGTGETQYF.

This chain joins TRBV11-1 and TRBJ1-1; no reliable D call. V dropped 0 bases and J dropped 3 bases, with 8 bases sitting between them. Germline CDR1 reads SGHAT; CDR2 reads FQDESV (reference sequence). CDR3 length equals 14 residues. The CDR3 nucleotides are TGTGCCAGCAGCTTAGCATTCGGAGACACTGAAGCTTTCTTT. Translating it yields CASSLAFGDTEAFF.

This chain links TRBV30 with TRBJ2-3, with 11 bases identical to TRBD2. V lost 4 bases and J lost 4; bases outside the gene matches: 7. Germline CDR1 and CDR2: GTSNPN and SVGIG (reference sequence). This CDR3 comprises 15 residues. DNA of the CDR3: TGTGCCTGGAAAATAGCGGGAGGGATACCAGATACGCAGTATTTT. Its translation is CAWKIAGGIPDTQYF.

CDR3 loop: CASSGRDRVYNEQFF. CDR3 coding DNA: TGTGCCAGCAGCGGACGGGACAGGGTCTACAATGAGCAGTTCTTC. The chain uses TRBV14 and TRBJ2-1; 9 bases match TRBD1. In germline, CDR1 is SGHDN, CDR2 FVKESK. Losses at the gene ends were 5 bases for V and 3 bases for J; bases not matched to a gene: 5. The CDR3 is 15 amino acids.

This chain joins TRBV3-1 (or the pseudogene TRBV3-2) and TRBJ2-3, with 8 positions matching TRBD1. The V gene end was trimmed by 1 base and the J gene end by 2 bases; junction bases not matched to a gene: 5. The germline V gene has CDR1 LGHDT and CDR2 YNNKEL (reference sequence). The CDR3 spans 16 residues. The CDR3 loop reads CASSQARGRVTDTQYF. CDR3 DNA: TGTGCCAGCAGCCAAGCCAGGGGGCGCGTCACAGATACGCAGTATTTT.

Notes on this clone: An end of the junction differs from the germline gene, which may be a read error. V usage is TRBV2 and J usage is TRBJ2-2; a possible D gene is TRBD2 (6 bases). The germline V gene has CDR1 SNHLY and CDR2 FYNNEI. There are 15 residues in the CDR3. The CDR3 loop reads CASSERHANTGGLFF. The CDR3 nucleotides are TGTGCCAGCAGTGAGAGGCACGCGAACACCGGGGGGCTGTTTTTT.

V is TRBV7-2 and J is TRBJ2-7; D remains ambiguous. The CDR3 has 15 residues. V dropped 2 bases and J dropped 0 bases, with 11 bases sitting between them. The V gene's germline CDR1 is SGHTA and CDR2 FQGNSA. CDR3 in amino acids: CASSLSAASSYEQYF. The CDR3 DNA is TGTGCCAGCAGCTTATCCGCGGCGAGCTCCTACGAGCAGTACTTC.

The V call is TRBV7-3, the J call TRBJ2-2; D ambiguous. Per germline, CDR1 SGHTA and CDR2 FQGTGA. The CDR3 runs 14 residues. V dropped 2 bases and J dropped 0 bases, with 4 bases sitting between them. For the CDR3, the DNA is TGTGCCAGCAGCTTATACTCGAACACCGGGGAGCTGTTTTTT. Its translation is CASSLYSNTGELFF.

The rearrangement joins TRBV2 to TRBJ2-2; D not resolved. Germline CDR1 SNHLY, CDR2 FYNNEI. The V end lost 7 bases, the J end lost 4 bases, and 13 bases lay between the germline ends. The CDR3 totals 14 residues. This CDR3 reads CASTPSSSTGELFF. The CDR3 DNA reads TGTGCCAGCACTCCCTCCTCGTCCACCGGGGAGCTGTTTTTT.

This clone was seen once. The rearrangement uses TRBV9 and TRBJ1-1; possibly TRBD1 for D (6 bases). The V end was cut by 6 bases, the J end by 6 bases, with 21 bases between. Germline V gives CDR1 SGDLS, CDR2 YYNGEE. CDR3 size: 15 residues. In DNA form, the CDR3 reads TGTGCCAGCACCGTTTCCGCTGGGGGGGCGGCTGAAGCTTTCTTT. Translation gives CASTVSAGGAAEAFF.

The chain uses TRBV23-1 and TRBJ2-5; no firm D call. TRBV23-1 falls under the ORF class, with uncertain function. The CDR3 covers 14 residues. Trimming pared 0 bases from V and 4 bases from J, leaving 9 bases between. The CDR3 nucleotides are TGCGCCAGCAGTCAATCGATACAGCCAGAGACCCAGTACTTC. Amino acids: CASSQSIQPETQYF.

The rearrangement links TRBV11-2 to TRBJ1-2; D gene ambiguous. The V and J ends lost 3 bases and 4 bases respectively, with 9 bases between them. CDR3 length equals 13 residues. Germline assignment: CDR1 SGHAT and CDR2 FQNNGV. The CDR3 sequence is CASSFNSFYGYTF. The DNA for the CDR3 is TGTGCCAGCAGCTTCAACAGCTTCTATGGCTACACCTTC.